These 6 T cell receptor beta chains came from one sample sequenced in a study of T cell responses to AZD1222 COVID-19 vaccine. Assay used: immunoSEQ multiplex PCR; TCRdb lists only in-frame clones, some missing. In the table there are fewer than 150,000 clones, 92% of which are singletons. The sample here was peripheral blood, taken on day 0 of AZD1222 vaccination. The receptors here all came from an adult in good health.

Judged by abundance, this clone is medium-sized. The rearrangement joins TRBV11-2 to TRBJ1-2; a possible D gene is TRBD1 (6 bases). The CDR3 covers 14 residues. In germline, CDR1 is SGHAT, CDR2 FQNNGV. The V end was cut by 4 bases, the J end by 3 bases, with 12 bases between. The CDR3 DNA follows: TGTGCCAGCAGCTCCCAGGGGAAGTACTATGGCTACACCTTC. This encodes CASSSQGKYYGYTF.

The chain recombines TRBV5-1 with TRBJ1-1; tentatively, D is TRBD1 (6 bases). The CDR3 contains 15 residues. Germline V gene sequence: CDR1 SGHRS, CDR2 YFSETQ. Trimming removed 4 bases at V and 1 base at J, with 14 bases between. The CDR3 nucleotides read TGCGCCAGCAGCCTCGCAGTGGGGGCGAACACTGAAGCTTTCTTT. As protein: CASSLAVGANTEAFF.

This CDR3 reads CASSQRAWTSGTLRPYNEQFF. The CDR3 nucleotides are TGTGCCAGCAGCCAACGGGCTTGGACTAGCGGGACGCTGAGGCCCTACAATGAGCAGTTCTTC. The chain is built from TRBV14 and TRBJ2-1; 12 bases match TRBD2. The V and J ends lost 2 bases and 2 bases, in that order; junction bases with no gene match: 16. The CDR3 totals 21 residues. From germline, CDR1 is SGHDN and CDR2 FVKESK.

The J gene is TRBJ2-3, the V gene TRBV5-4, with D perhaps TRBD2 (6 bases). V lost 2 bases, J lost 0 bases, and 19 bases lay in between. From germline, CDR1 is SGHNT and CDR2 YYREEE (reference sequence). This CDR3 spans 18 amino acids. CDR3 region: CASSLAPLGGESTDTQYF. The CDR3 DNA is TGTGCCAGCAGCTTAGCCCCACTAGGCGGGGAGAGCACAGATACGCAGTATTTT.

V gene TRBV9 combines with J gene TRBJ2-1, with D possibly being TRBD2 (7 bases). The germline CDR1 and CDR2 sequences are SGDLS and YYNGEE. The CDR3 runs to 15 residues. Trimming took 0 bases from V and 8 from J, leaving 15 bases between them. The CDR3 spells CASSVDGGLVDEQFF. In nucleotides, the CDR3 is TGTGCCAGCAGCGTAGACGGGGGGCTTGTTGATGAGCAGTTCTTC.

This sequence joins TRBV12-3 or TRBV12-4 and TRBJ1-2; no reliable D call. V was trimmed by 2 bases and J by 4 bases, leaving 8 bases between them. The CDR3 has 13 amino acids. Written as DNA, the CDR3 is TGTGCCAGCAGTTTACTTGAAGGCTATGGCTACACCTTC. Amino acid sequence: CASSLLEGYGYTF.